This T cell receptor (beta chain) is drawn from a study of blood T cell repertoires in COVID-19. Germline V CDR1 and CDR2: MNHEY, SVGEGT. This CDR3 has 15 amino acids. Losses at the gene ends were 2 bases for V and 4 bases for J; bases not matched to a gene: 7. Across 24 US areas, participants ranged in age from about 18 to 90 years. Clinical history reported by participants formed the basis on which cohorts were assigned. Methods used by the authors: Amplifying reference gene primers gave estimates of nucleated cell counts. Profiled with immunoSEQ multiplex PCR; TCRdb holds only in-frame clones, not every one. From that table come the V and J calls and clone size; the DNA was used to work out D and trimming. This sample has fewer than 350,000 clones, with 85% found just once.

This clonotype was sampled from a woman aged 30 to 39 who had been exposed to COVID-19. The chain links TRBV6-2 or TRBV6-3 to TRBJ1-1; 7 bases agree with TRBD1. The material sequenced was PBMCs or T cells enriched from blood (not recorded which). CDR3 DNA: TGTGCCAGCAGTTACCGGTTACAGGGGAGCACTGAAGCTTTCTTT. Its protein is CASSYRLQGSTEAFF.